This entry lists 25 T cell receptor beta chains sequenced from one sample in a study of T cell changes during pregnancy in multiple sclerosis (dated by TCRdb to about 2019). Library preparation employed the immunoSEQ multiplex PCR assay. TCRdb obtained this table from immuneACCESS and retained in-frame rearrangements with V and J assigned. These tables miss some clones; where compared with another copy, unresolved V genes account for less than half of the shortfall, and the remainder is unexplained. The sample data list about 92,000 clones, and over 80% of these were observed just once. Of the sample, approximately 2.6% falls within the top ten clones. The sequences come from peripheral blood, collected in the first trimester of pregnancy. The receptor source for this set is a female donor with multiple sclerosis, enrolled in a pregnancy study.

The genes are TRBV28 and TRBJ1-5, with D possibly matching TRBD1 (6 bases). The CDR3 has 14 residues. V dropped 6 bases and J dropped 12 bases, with 21 bases sitting between them. CDR1 is MDHEN, CDR2 SYDVKM, per germline. The DNA of the CDR3 is TGTGCCAGCAGAAATCCGGGACACCGGAACGTCCAGCATTTT. Amino acid sequence: CASRNPGHRNVQHF. The variable domain in full, completed from reference TRBV28 and TRBJ1-5, reads DVKVTQSSRYLVKRTGEKVFLECVQDMDHENMFWYRQDPGLGLRLIYFSYDVKMKEKGDIPEGYSVSREKKERFSLILESASTNQTSMYLCASRNPGHRNVQHFGDGTRLSIL.

The J gene is TRBJ1-5, the V gene TRBV30; D may be TRBD1 (5 bases). V was cut by 0 bases and J by 7 bases, with 10 bases left in between. CDR3 length: 13 amino acids. The germline gives CDR1 GTSNPN, CDR2 SVGIG (reference sequence). Here the CDR3 reads CAWSVGVDQPQHF. CDR3 DNA sequence: TGTGCCTGGAGTGTAGGGGTGGACCAGCCCCAGCATTTT.

CDR3 coding DNA: TGTGCCAGTGGAGACTCTGGGGCCAACGTCCTGACTTTC. Its protein product is CASGDSGANVLTF. V and J are TRBV19 and TRBJ2-6; D is ambiguous. This CDR3 is built from 13 residues. Per germline, CDR1 LNHDA and CDR2 SQIVND (reference sequence). The V end was cut by 8 bases, the J end by 0 bases, with 5 bases between.

This chain uses TRBV2 with TRBJ1-3; 7 bases fit TRBD1. The CDR3 has 13 amino acids. Trimming removed 7 bases from V and 11 bases from J; junction bases left unmatched: 11. The germline CDR1 and CDR2 sequences are SNHLY and FYNNEI. Here the CDR3 reads CASTNLYRGPIYF. The CDR3 bases are TGTGCCAGCACCAACCTCTACAGGGGACCCATATATTTT. Together with reference TRBV2 and TRBJ1-3, the CDR3 gives the full variable domain: EPEVTQTPSHQVTQMGQEVILRCVPISNHLYFYWYRQILGQKVEFLVSFYNNEISEKSEIFDDQFSVERPDGSNFTLKIRSTKLEDSAMYFCASTNLYRGPIYFGEGSWLTVV.

The chain has TRBV2 and TRBJ2-5; 8 bases align to TRBD2. CDR1 and CDR2 (germline): SNHLY, FYNNEI. The length of the CDR3 is 14 residues. V dropped 11 bases and J dropped 5; count of bases not matched to a gene: 13. The CDR3 nucleotides read TGTGCCGTTTTGGGCGGGAGGCAGTCGGAGACCCAGTACTTC. Its translation: CAVLGGRQSETQYF.

The V and J genes are TRBV6-5 and TRBJ2-5, with 7 bases fitting TRBD2. The tail of the sequence fits TRBJ2-7 better, so the J call may be wrong. Germline V gives CDR1 MNHEY, CDR2 SVGAGI. The CDR3 has 15 amino acids. This CDR3 is CASSYRGLVGYEQYF. As DNA, the CDR3 is TGTGCCAGCAGTTACCGCGGACTAGTCGGCTACGAGCAGTACTTC.

This sequence joins TRBV6-6 and TRBJ2-7; TRBD1 aligns across 7 bases. The germline CDR1 and CDR2 sequences are MNHNY and SVGAGI (reference sequence). Unmatched junction bases numbered 8, after V lost 4 bases and J lost 2 bases. CDR3 size: 15 residues. CDR3 sequence (DNA): TGTGCCAGCAGTTCCTCACAGGGGATAACCTACGAGCAGTACTTC. As protein: CASSSSQGITYEQYF.

The V gene is TRBV9, the J gene TRBJ2-2; D ambiguous. Germline V gene sequence: CDR1 SGDLS, CDR2 YYNGEE. Trimming cost V 0 bases and J 1 base, with 7 bases left between them. This CDR3 comprises 15 residues. For the CDR3, the DNA is TGTGCCAGCAGCGTAGGGCAGATGAACACCGGGGAGCTGTTTTTT. Protein: CASSVGQMNTGELFF.

The gene calls are TRBV5-1 and TRBJ2-1; 7 bases are a match to TRBD2. Per the germline V gene, CDR1 is SGHRS and CDR2 is YFSETQ. Unmatched junction bases numbered 7, after V lost 7 bases and J lost 0 bases. The CDR3 sequence is 15 residues long. CDR3 nucleotides: TGCGCCAGCCGGAGGGAGGGGAGCTCCTACAATGAGCAGTTCTTC. Amino acid sequence: CASRREGSSYNEQFF.

This chain joins TRBV5-4 and TRBJ2-1; the match to TRBD2 covers 14 bases. There are 18 residues in the CDR3. Germline trimming cut 5 bases from V and 7 bases from J; bases unmatched to any gene: 14. CDR1 is SGHNT and CDR2 is YYREEE in the germline V gene (reference sequence). The CDR3 here is CASRLPGLAGERGNEQFF. CDR3 sequence (DNA): TGTGCCAGCAGACTACCGGGACTAGCGGGGGAAAGAGGTAATGAGCAGTTCTTC.

The V and J genes are TRBV4-2 and TRBJ2-1; the match to TRBD2 covers 7 bases. After removal of 0 bases from V and 4 bases from J, the junction contained 6 bases not matched to a gene. Germline V gene lookup returns CDR1 LGHNA and CDR2 YNFKEQ. The CDR3 runs to 16 residues. The CDR3 DNA follows: TGTGCCAGCAGCCAAGATGGCGGGAGTTTTTACAATGAGCAGTTCTTC. Translating gives CASSQDGGSFYNEQFF.

DNA for the CDR3: TGTGCCAGTAGTATAGCCGGAGCGGGACGGAATGAGCAGTTCTTC. Translated: CASSIAGAGRNEQFF. This chain uses TRBV19 with TRBJ2-1; 7 bases align to TRBD2. In germline, CDR1 is LNHDA, CDR2 SQIVND (reference sequence). Losses at the gene ends were 1 base for V and 7 bases for J; bases not matched to a gene: 7. The CDR3 is made up of 15 amino acids.

V usage is TRBV11-2 and J usage is TRBJ2-7; TRBD2 matches 7 bases. This CDR3 has 15 residues. Germline lookup yields CDR1 SGHAT and CDR2 FQNNGV. V lost 3 bases to trimming and J lost 4 bases; unmatched junction nucleotides: 9. The CDR3 loop is CASSLGRTRSYEQYF. The CDR3 nucleotides read TGTGCCAGCAGCTTGGGGCGGACTAGGAGTTACGAGCAGTACTTC.

The rearrangement links TRBV21-1 to TRBJ2-1; no DNA check was done on the table's D call, TRBD2. TRBV21-1 is listed as a pseudogene. The CDR3 runs 13 residues. The CDR3 nucleotides read TGTGCCAGCAGCATACGACTAGCGGGAGTTACGTTCTTC. Its protein product is CASSIRLAGVTFF.

Points on this clone: This sample includes further DNA sequences coding for the same CDR3. The rearrangement joins TRBV4-1 to TRBJ2-5, with D uncertain. From germline, CDR1 is MGHRA and CDR2 YSYEKL. With 1 base removed from V and 5 bases from J, the gap between germline ends came to 8 bases. The CDR3 length is 13 residues. DNA of the CDR3: TGCGCCAGCAGCCAAGCGGTGGAGGAGACCCAGTACTTC. It specifies CASSQAVEETQYF.

This clone was seen a single time. The V and J genes are TRBV2 and TRBJ2-5; D might be TRBD1 (7 bases). V gave up 8 bases and J gave up 5 bases, with 15 bases separating them. CDR3 size: 13 residues. The germline gives CDR1 SNHLY, CDR2 FYNNEI. The CDR3 bases are TGTGCCAGCGGAGGGGGACAGAGGGAGACCCAGTACTTC. Its translation is CASGGGQRETQYF.

The chain combines TRBV13 with TRBJ2-1; TRBD2 matches 8 bases. CDR3 size: 14 residues. The ends lost 2 bases at V and 4 bases at J; junction bases unmatched: 1. Germline CDR1 reads PRHDT; CDR2 reads FYEKMQ (reference sequence). CDR3 sequence reads: CASSLKREYNEQFF. CDR3 coding DNA: TGTGCCAGCAGCTTAAAGCGGGAGTACAATGAGCAGTTCTTC.

The V and J genes are TRBV2 and TRBJ2-2; maybe TRBD2 (6 bases). In germline, CDR1 is SNHLY, CDR2 FYNNEI. Trimming cost V 6 bases and J 6 bases, with 23 bases left between them. CDR3 size: 17 residues. The CDR3 DNA reads as TGTGCCAGCAGCCCCGGGCGGGGCAGGGAGAGGGCCGGGGAGCTGTTTTTT. Protein sequence: CASSPGRGRERAGELFF.

The chain recombines TRBV2 with TRBJ1-2; D possibly corresponds to TRBD1 (5 bases). The CDR3 covers 15 residues. Trimming left V 4 bases short and J 5 bases short, with 17 bases between. Germline lookup yields CDR1 SNHLY and CDR2 FYNNEI. CDR3 bases: TGTGCCAGCAGTGCCGATAGGGGAATTCGGTATGGCTACACCTTC. This codes for CASSADRGIRYGYTF.

This clone has a single count. J is TRBJ1-1 and V is TRBV11-3; 7 bases align to TRBD1. The V segment lost 1 base and the J segment 5 bases; nucleotides outside the gene matches: 7. This CDR3 region has 15 residues. Germline V lookup: CDR1 SGHNT, CDR2 YENEEA. CDR3 residues: CASSLGPTGETEAFF. CDR3 sequence (DNA): TGTGCCAGCAGCTTAGGCCCAACAGGGGAGACTGAAGCTTTCTTT.

The table lists this clone with a few counts. V gene TRBV19 combines with J gene TRBJ1-1; the D is unclear. The CDR3 extends over 14 amino acids. Trimming left V 3 bases short and J 0 bases short, with 8 bases between. CDR1 and CDR2 (germline): LNHDA, SQIVND (reference sequence). CDR3 amino acids: CASSILGLNTEAFF. The CDR3 nucleotides read TGTGCCAGTAGTATTCTGGGCCTGAACACTGAAGCTTTCTTT.

This chain links TRBV29-1 with TRBJ2-5; TRBD1 might be the D (6 bases). V shed 4 bases and J shed 4 bases, with 10 bases lying between them. The CDR3 is 12 amino acids. The germline CDR1 and CDR2 sequences are SQVTM and ANQGSEA. This CDR3 reads CSVGFRGETQYF. The CDR3 DNA is TGCAGCGTTGGTTTCAGGGGAGAGACCCAGTACTTC.

J is TRBJ2-1 and V is TRBV5-1, with 11 bases matching TRBD1. The CDR3 totals 16 residues. With 3 bases clipped from V and 6 bases from J, the junction kept 8 bases outside the gene matches. The V gene's germline CDR1 is SGHRS and CDR2 YFSETQ. CDR3 protein: CASSSTAGTGGNEQFF. CDR3 coding DNA: TGCGCCAGCAGCTCAACAGCCGGGACAGGGGGCAATGAGCAGTTCTTC.

The DNA of the CDR3 is TGTGCCAGTAGTAGCCTCACAGGGATTAAAGGTGAGCAGTTCTTC. Translating it yields CASSSLTGIKGEQFF. The chain joins TRBV19 to TRBJ2-1; D is perhaps TRBD1 (6 bases). Germline loops: CDR1 LNHDA, CDR2 SQIVND (reference sequence). Trimming shortened V by 4 bases and J by 9 bases, and 19 bases separated the two germline ends. This CDR3 is built from 15 residues.

The chain links TRBV5-1 to TRBJ1-2; D possibly corresponds to TRBD1 (5 bases). V was shortened by 3 bases and J by 4 bases, with 16 bases between the two germline ends. This CDR3 region has 15 residues. Germline V gene lookup returns CDR1 SGHRS and CDR2 YFSETQ. The CDR3 DNA reads as TGCGCCAGCAGCTCGTTGGGCGGGACGGCCTATGGCTACACCTTC. Protein sequence: CASSSLGGTAYGYTF.